The rows below give T cell receptor beta chains drawn from one sample of a study of blood T cell repertoires in COVID-19. Generated by immunoSEQ multiplex PCR, the TCRdb table keeps only in-frame clones and is missing some. The data hold around 250,000 clones, with roughly nine tenths observed a single time. Sequencing was performed on PBMCs or T cells enriched from blood (not recorded which). The receptors were sampled from a human donor in a cohort exposed to, infected with or recovered from COVID-19 (not recorded which). The donor label of this sample is uncertain. CDR3s include the opening cysteine and the closing phenylalanine or tryptophan. Each record gives: D gene, clone size, V gene, J gene, CDR3 DNA, CDR3 protein. D genes are given only for firm matches. Part of the rows lack a size; the others show once, few, many or a class for expanded clones.

.	.	TRBV4-1	TRBJ2-7	TGCGCCAGCAGCCGCAGGCCTCCCTACGAGCAGTACTTC	CASSRRPPYEQYF
.	.	TRBV5-5	TRBJ1-2	TGTGCCAGCAGCATAGACAATGACTATGGCTACACCTTC	CASSIDNDYGYTF
.	.	TRBV28	TRBJ2-1	TGTGCCAGCAGGCTAGACAATGAGCAGTTCTTC	CASRLDNEQFF
TRBD2	.	TRBV5-1	TRBJ2-1	TGCGCCAGCAGTTTCCAAACCGGGACTAGCGGGGGCTACGAGCAGTTCTTC	CASSFQTGTSGGYEQFF
TRBD1	.	TRBV5-4	TRBJ1-1	TGTGCCAGCAGCTTGGGGACAGGGGCCGCCGAAGCTTTCTTT	CASSLGTGAAEAFF
TRBD1	.	TRBV30	TRBJ1-4	TGTGCCTGGAGTCCCGGGACAGGGGGCCGGGTTGAAAAACTGTTTTTT	CAWSPGTGGRVEKLFF
TRBD1	.	TRBV7-3	TRBJ2-2	TGTGCCAGCAGGTTGGGGACAGGGGGCCACGGGGAGCTGTTTTTT	CASRLGTGGHGELFF
.	.	TRBV12-3/TRBV12-4	TRBJ2-2	TGTGCCAGCAGTAGGGGTCCCGGGGAGCTGTTTTTT	CASSRGPGELFF
TRBD1	.	TRBV15	TRBJ1-2	TGTGCCACCAGCAGAGGCAAGACAGGGGATGGGTATGGCTACACCTTC	CATSRGKTGDGYGYTF
.	.	TRBV3-1/TRBV3-2	TRBJ1-1	TGTGCCAGCAGCCCCCCCCGAGGCGCCCTGAACACTGAAGCTTTCTTT	CASSPPRGALNTEAFF
TRBD1	.	TRBV15	TRBJ2-2	TGTGCCACCAGCAATGCAGGGGGCCTGAACACCGGGGAGCTGTTTTTT	CATSNAGGLNTGELFF
.	.	TRBV11-2	TRBJ1-5	TGTGCCAGCAGCATTAGGATGGGGGGGTTCCATCAGCCCCAGCATTTT	CASSIRMGGFHQPQHF
TRBD2	.	TRBV4-1	TRBJ2-2	TGCGCCAGCCGGGAGGGGGGCACCGGGGAGCTGTTTTTT	CASREGGTGELFF
TRBD1	.	TRBV5-4	TRBJ1-2	TGTGCCAGCAGCTTGGCGTTCCGTGACAGGGGAAATGGCTACACCTTC	CASSLAFRDRGNGYTF
.	.	TRBV3-1/TRBV3-2	TRBJ2-2	TGTGCCAGCAGCCAAGAGTTGAGAGCTACCGGGGAGCTGTTTTTT	CASSQELRATGELFF
.	.	TRBV3-1/TRBV3-2	TRBJ1-2	TGTGCCAGCAGCCAAGCCAGATATGGCTACACCTTC	CASSQARYGYTF
.	.	TRBV27	TRBJ1-4	TGTGCCAGCAGTTTGGGAGGGACCCCGGGAGAAAAACTGTTTTTT	CASSLGGTPGEKLFF
.	once	TRBV5-1	TRBJ1-4	TGCGCCAGCAGCTCTCCCGGTAATGAAAAACTGTTTTTT	CASSSPGNEKLFF
.	.	TRBV30	TRBJ2-7	TGTGCCTGGAGTAGAGGGGGCTACGAGCAGTACTTC	CAWSRGGYEQYF
TRBD2	.	TRBV7-3	TRBJ2-1	TGTGCCAGCAGCTTAGCGGGGGGTTACAATGAGCAGTTCTTC	CASSLAGGYNEQFF
TRBD1	.	TRBV12-5	TRBJ1-1	TGTGCTAGTGGTCCCGGACAGGGGGCGGACACTGAAGCTTTCTTT	CASGPGQGADTEAFF
.	.	TRBV10-3	TRBJ1-3	TGTGCCATCAGTGGAGAGAACACCATATATTTT	CAISGENTIYF
TRBD2	.	TRBV5-1	TRBJ2-1	TGCGCCAGCAGCCCCTGGGCTAGCGGGGGGGTCTCCTACAATGAGCAGTTCTTC	CASSPWASGGVSYNEQFF
TRBD1	once	TRBV4-1	TRBJ1-1	TGCGCCAGCAGCCCCACAGGGGACCCTGAAGCTTTCTTT	CASSPTGDPEAFF
.	.	TRBV30	TRBJ2-2	TGTGCCTGGAGTGTACTACCCAACACCGGGGAGCTGTTTTTT	CAWSVLPNTGELFF
TRBD1	.	TRBV24-1	TRBJ1-2	TGTGCCACCGCAACCCGGGACAGGGTAAGTTTTCGCTATGGCTACACCTTC	CATATRDRVSFRYGYTF
.	.	TRBV4-1	TRBJ1-1	TGCGCCAGCAGCCGGACGGGGTTCGACACTGAAGCTTTCTTT	CASSRTGFDTEAFF
TRBD1	.	TRBV12-5	TRBJ2-2	TGTGCTAGTGGTTCAGGACAGGGGGCGGCCGGGGAGCTGTTTTTT	CASGSGQGAAGELFF
TRBD1	.	TRBV24-1	TRBJ1-1	TGTGCCACCGAGGGGGCGAACACTGAAGCTTTCTTT	CATEGANTEAFF
TRBD2	once	TRBV5-1	TRBJ2-3	TGCGCCAGCAGCCTCCTAGCGGGGGTAACAGATACGCAGTATTTT	CASSLLAGVTDTQYF
TRBD1	.	TRBV5-1	TRBJ2-5	TGCGCCAGCAGCTCCGCAGGGGGCGAGGTGGGAGAGACCCAGTACTTC	CASSSAGGEVGETQYF
.	.	TRBV2	TRBJ1-1	TGTGCCAGCACGAGGGTCATGAACACTGAAGCTTTCTTT	CASTRVMNTEAFF
TRBD1	.	TRBV6-6	TRBJ2-5	TGTGCCAGCAGTTACGCAACAGGGGCGGGGACCCAGTACTTC	CASSYATGAGTQYF
TRBD1	.	TRBV7-9	TRBJ2-2	TGTGCCAGCAGCTTAGCTAGGGACAGTACCACCGGGGAGCTGTTTTTT	CASSLARDSTTGELFF
.	.	TRBV5-1	TRBJ2-7	TGCGCCAGCAGCTTGTGGGCAGGAGGCGAGCAGTACTTC	CASSLWAGGEQYF
.	.	TRBV5-1	TRBJ2-7	TGCGCCAGCAGCTTGACAAGCGACGAGCAGTACTTC	CASSLTSDEQYF
TRBD2	.	TRBV3-1/TRBV3-2	TRBJ2-1	TGTGCCAGCAGCCAAGATCCCCCGCGGGGGACCTCCTACAATGAGCAGTTCTTC	CASSQDPPRGTSYNEQFF
.	.	TRBV30	TRBJ1-6	TGTGCCTGGAGTCTACAGGGCAGTTCACCCCTCCACTTT	CAWSLQGSSPLHF
.	.	TRBV30	TRBJ2-7	TGTGCCTGGAGTGTAAGAGGCTACGAGCAGTACTTC	CAWSVRGYEQYF
.	once	TRBV7-3	TRBJ1-2	TGTGCCAGCAGCCCGACCTCAACAGGGTTACCCTATGGCTACACCTTC	CASSPTSTGLPYGYTF
.	.	TRBV24-1	TRBJ2-6	TGTGCCACCAGTGATTTCGGGAGTGGGGCCAACGTCCTGACTTTC	CATSDFGSGANVLTF
.	.	TRBV2	TRBJ1-1	TGTGCCAGCAACTCTCAAGGAGGAGGGGAGACTGAAGCTTTCTTT	CASNSQGGGETEAFF
.	.	TRBV6-1	TRBJ1-1	TGTGCCAGCAGTGACGGTGGCCCCAGCACAGGGTCCACTGAAGCTTTCTTT	CASSDGGPSTGSTEAFF
TRBD1	.	TRBV18	TRBJ2-7	TGTGCCAGCTCACCCGGACAGGGTTGGACCTACGAGCAGTACTTC	CASSPGQGWTYEQYF
TRBD2	.	TRBV6-4	TRBJ2-3	TGTGCCAGCAGTGACGCTGCGGGGGGGCCCACAGATACGCAGTATTTT	CASSDAAGGPTDTQYF
TRBD1	.	TRBV7-2	TRBJ1-2	TGTGCCAGCAGCTTAGATCCCCAGGGGGTTAAAGGCTACACCTTC	CASSLDPQGVKGYTF
.	.	TRBV5-4	TRBJ2-5	TGTGCCAGCAGCCCGACCCCCTTCGGGGGGCCGGGAGAGACCCAGTACTTC	CASSPTPFGGPGETQYF
.	.	TRBV12-5	TRBJ1-2	TGTGCTAGTGGTTTGGGGGAAGGGGCCGGTGGCTACACCTTC	CASGLGEGAGGYTF
.	.	TRBV4-1	TRBJ1-5	TGCGCCAGCAGCCACCACAGGGTAAGCAATCAGCCCCAGCATTTT	CASSHHRVSNQPQHF
TRBD2	.	TRBV7-8	TRBJ2-3	TGTGCCAGCAGCTTAGTGGGTGTCGCAGGACTAGCGGGGGGAGATACGCAGTATTTT	CASSLVGVAGLAGGDTQYF
.	.	TRBV3-1/TRBV3-2	TRBJ1-5	TGTGCCAGCAGCCCAGCTGGGCGCGGGAATCAGCCCCAGCATTTT	CASSPAGRGNQPQHF
.	.	TRBV19	TRBJ1-4	TGTGCCAGTAGCCCGACCGGACAGTCCTTTCTGTTTTTT	CASSPTGQSFLFF
TRBD1	once	TRBV4-3	TRBJ1-2	TGCGCCAGCAGCCAGGCATTCACAGGGGCCCAAGGCTACACCTTC	CASSQAFTGAQGYTF
.	.	TRBV5-5	TRBJ2-3	TGTGCCAGCAGCCACGACATTTCAGATACGCAGTATTTT	CASSHDISDTQYF